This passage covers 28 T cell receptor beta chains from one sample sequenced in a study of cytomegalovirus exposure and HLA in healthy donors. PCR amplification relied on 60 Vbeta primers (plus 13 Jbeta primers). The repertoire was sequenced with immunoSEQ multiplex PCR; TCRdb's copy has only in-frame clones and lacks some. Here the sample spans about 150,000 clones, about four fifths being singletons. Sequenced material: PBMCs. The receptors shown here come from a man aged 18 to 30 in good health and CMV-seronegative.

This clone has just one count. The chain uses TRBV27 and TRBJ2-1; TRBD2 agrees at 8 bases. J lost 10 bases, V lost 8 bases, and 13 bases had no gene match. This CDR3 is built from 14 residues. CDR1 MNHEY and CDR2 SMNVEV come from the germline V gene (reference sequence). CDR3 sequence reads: CASRIGLAAIEQFF. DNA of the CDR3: TGTGCCAGCCGAATTGGACTAGCCGCGATCGAGCAGTTCTTC.

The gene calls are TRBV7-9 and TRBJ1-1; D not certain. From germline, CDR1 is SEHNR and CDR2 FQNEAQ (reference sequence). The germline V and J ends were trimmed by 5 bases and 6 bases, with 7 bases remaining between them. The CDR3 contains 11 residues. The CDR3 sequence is CASSDNSEAFF. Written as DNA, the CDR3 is TGTGCCAGCAGCGATAACTCTGAAGCTTTCTTT.

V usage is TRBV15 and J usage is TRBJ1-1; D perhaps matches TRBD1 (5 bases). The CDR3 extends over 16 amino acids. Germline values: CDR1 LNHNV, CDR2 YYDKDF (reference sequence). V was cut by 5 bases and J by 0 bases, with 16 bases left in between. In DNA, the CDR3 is TGTGCCACCAGCGGCAGACAGCCCCCCTTGAACACTGAAGCTTTCTTT. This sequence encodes CATSGRQPPLNTEAFF.

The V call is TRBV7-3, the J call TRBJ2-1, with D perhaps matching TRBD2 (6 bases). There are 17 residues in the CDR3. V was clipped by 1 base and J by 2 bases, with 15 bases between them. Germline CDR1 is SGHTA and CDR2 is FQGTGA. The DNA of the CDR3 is TGTGCCAGCAGCTTAAGCCTGGGGCCGGGAGCCTACAATGAGCAGTTCTTC. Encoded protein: CASSLSLGPGAYNEQFF.

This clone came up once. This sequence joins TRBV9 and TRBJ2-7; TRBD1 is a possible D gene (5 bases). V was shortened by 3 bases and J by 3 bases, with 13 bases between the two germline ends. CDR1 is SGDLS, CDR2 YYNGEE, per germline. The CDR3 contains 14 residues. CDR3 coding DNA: TGTGCCAGCAGCGCAGGGATATCCCTCTACGAGCAGTACTTC. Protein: CASSAGISLYEQYF.

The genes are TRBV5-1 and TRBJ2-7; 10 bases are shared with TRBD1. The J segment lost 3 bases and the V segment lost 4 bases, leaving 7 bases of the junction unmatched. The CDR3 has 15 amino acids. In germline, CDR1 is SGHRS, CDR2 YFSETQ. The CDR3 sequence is CASSLIGTGVYEQYF. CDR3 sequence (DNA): TGCGCCAGCAGCCTGATCGGGACAGGGGTCTACGAGCAGTACTTC. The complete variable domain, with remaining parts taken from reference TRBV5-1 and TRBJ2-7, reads KAGVTQTPRYLIKTRGQQVTLSCSPISGHRSVSWYQQTPGQGLQFLFEYFSETQRNKGNFPGRFSGRQFSNSRSEMNVSTLELGDSALYLCASSLIGTGVYEQYFGPGTRLTVT.

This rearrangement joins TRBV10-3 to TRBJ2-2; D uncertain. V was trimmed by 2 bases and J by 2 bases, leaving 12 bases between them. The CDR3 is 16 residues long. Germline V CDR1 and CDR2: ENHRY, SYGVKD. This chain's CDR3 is CAISETDLKNTGELFF. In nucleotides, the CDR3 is TGTGCCATCAGTGAGACCGATCTAAAAAACACCGGGGAGCTGTTTTTT.

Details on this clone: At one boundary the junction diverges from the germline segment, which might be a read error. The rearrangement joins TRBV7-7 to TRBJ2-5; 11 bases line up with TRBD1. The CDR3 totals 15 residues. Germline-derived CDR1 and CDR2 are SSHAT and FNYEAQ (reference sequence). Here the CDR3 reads CASSYGTGGGETQYF. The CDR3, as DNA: TGTGCTAGCAGTTATGGGACAGGGGGAGGGGAGACCCAGTACTTC. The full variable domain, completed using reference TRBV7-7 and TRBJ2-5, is GAGVSQSPRYKVTKRGQDVTLRCDPISSHATLYWYQQALGQGPEFLTYFNYEAQPDKSGLPSDRFSAERPEGSISTLTIQRTEQRDSAMYRCASSYGTGGGETQYFGPGTRLLVL.

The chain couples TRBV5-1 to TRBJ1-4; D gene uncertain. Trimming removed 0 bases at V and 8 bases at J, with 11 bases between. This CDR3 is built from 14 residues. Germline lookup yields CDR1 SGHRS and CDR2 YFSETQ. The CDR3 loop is CASSLGSEREKLFF. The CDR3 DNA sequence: TGCGCCAGCAGCTTGGGGTCCGAGCGGGAAAAACTGTTTTTT.

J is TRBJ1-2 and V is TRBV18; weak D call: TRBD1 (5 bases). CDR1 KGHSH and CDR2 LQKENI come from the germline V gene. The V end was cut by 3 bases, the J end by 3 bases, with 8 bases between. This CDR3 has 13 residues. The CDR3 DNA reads TGTGCCAGCTCACCCGCGGGGGACTATGGCTACACCTTC. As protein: CASSPAGDYGYTF. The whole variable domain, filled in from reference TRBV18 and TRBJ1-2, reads NAGVMQNPRHLVRRRGQEARLRCSPMKGHSHVYWYRQLPEEGLKFMVYLQKENIIDESGMPKERFSAEFPKEGPSILRIQQVVRGDSAAYFCASSPAGDYGYTFGSGTRLTVV.

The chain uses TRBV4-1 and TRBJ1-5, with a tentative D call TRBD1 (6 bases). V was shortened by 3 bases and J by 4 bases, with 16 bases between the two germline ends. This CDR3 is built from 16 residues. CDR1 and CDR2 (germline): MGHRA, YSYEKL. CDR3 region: CASSHPLGGRNQPQHF. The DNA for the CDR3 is TGCGCCAGCAGCCATCCCCTAGGGGGAAGGAATCAGCCCCAGCATTTT.

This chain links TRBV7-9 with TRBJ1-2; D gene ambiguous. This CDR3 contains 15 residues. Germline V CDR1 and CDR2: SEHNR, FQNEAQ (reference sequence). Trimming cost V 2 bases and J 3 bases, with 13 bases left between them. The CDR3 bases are TGTGCCAGCAGCTTAAATCCAGCCCGGGACTATGGCTACACCTTC. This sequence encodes CASSLNPARDYGYTF.

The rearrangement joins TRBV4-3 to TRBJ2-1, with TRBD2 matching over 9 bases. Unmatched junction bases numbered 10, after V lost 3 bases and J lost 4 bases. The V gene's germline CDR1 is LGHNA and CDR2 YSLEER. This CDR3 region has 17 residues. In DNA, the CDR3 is TGCGCCAGCAGCCACCAGGGCAGCGGGAGGATGTACAATGAGCAGTTCTTC. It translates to CASSHQGSGRMYNEQFF.

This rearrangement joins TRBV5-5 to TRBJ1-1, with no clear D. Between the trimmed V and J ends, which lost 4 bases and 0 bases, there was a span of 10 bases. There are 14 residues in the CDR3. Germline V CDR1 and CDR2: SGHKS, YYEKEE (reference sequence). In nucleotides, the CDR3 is TGTGCCAGCAGCCCTCGAGGCATGAACACTGAAGCTTTCTTT. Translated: CASSPRGMNTEAFF.

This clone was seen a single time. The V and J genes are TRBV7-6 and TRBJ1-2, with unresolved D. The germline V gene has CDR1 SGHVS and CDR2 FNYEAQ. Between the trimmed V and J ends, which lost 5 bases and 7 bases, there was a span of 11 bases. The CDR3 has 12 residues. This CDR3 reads CASSPGGSGYTF. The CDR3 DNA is TGTGCCAGCAGCCCGGGAGGGAGTGGCTACACCTTC. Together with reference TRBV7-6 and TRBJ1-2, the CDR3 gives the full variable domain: GAGVSQSPRYKVTKRGQDVALRCDPISGHVSLYWYRQALGQGPEFLTYFNYEAQQDKSGLPNDRFSAERPEGSISTLTIQRTEQRDSAMYRCASSPGGSGYTFGSGTRLTVV.

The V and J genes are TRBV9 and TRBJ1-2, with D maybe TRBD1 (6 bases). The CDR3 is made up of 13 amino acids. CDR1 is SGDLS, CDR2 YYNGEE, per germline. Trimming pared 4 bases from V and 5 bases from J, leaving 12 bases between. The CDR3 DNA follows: TGTGCCAGCAGCCCCGACAGGCTTTATGGCTACACCTTC. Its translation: CASSPDRLYGYTF.

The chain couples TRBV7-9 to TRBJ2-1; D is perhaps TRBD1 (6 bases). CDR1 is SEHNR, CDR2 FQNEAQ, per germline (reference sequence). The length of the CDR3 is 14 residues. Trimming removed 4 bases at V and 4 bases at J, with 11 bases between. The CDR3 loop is CASSWQGLYNEQFF. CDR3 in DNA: TGTGCCAGCAGCTGGCAGGGGCTATACAATGAGCAGTTCTTC.

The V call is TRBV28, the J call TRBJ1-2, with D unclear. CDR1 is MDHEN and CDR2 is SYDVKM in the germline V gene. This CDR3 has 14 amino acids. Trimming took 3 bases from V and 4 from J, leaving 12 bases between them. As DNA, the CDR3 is TGTGCCAGCAGTTTGGGGAGGGCGGGCTATGGCTACACCTTC. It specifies CASSLGRAGYGYTF.

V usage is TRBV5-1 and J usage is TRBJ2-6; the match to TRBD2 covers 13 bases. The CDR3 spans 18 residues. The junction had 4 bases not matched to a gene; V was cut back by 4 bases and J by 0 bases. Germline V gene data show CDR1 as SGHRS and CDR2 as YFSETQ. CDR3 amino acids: CASSGGLAGTSGANVLTF. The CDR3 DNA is TGCGCCAGCAGCGGGGGACTAGCGGGGACCTCTGGGGCCAACGTCCTGACTTTC.

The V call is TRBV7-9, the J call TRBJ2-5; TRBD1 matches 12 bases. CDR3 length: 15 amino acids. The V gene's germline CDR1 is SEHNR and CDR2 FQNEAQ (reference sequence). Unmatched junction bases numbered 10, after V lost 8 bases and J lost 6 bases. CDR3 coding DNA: TGTGCCAGCGCCCCCGGGACAGGGGGCGCGAAGACCCAGTACTTC. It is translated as CASAPGTGGAKTQYF. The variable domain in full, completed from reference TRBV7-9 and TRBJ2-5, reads DTGVSQNPRHKITKRGQNVTFRCDPISEHNRLYWYRQTLGQGPEFLTYFQNEAQLEKSRLLSDRFSAERPKGSFSTLEIQRTEQGDSAMYLCASAPGTGGAKTQYFGPGTRLLVL.

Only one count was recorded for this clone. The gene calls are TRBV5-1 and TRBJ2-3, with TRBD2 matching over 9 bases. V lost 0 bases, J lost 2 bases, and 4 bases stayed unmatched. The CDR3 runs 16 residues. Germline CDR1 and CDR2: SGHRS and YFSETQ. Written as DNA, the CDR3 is TGCGCCAGCAGCTTGGGAGCGGGAGGCGACACAGATACGCAGTATTTT. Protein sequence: CASSLGAGGDTDTQYF.

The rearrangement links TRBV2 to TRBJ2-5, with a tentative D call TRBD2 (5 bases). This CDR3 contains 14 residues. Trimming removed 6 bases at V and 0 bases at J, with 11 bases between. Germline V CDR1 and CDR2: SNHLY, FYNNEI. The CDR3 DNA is TGTGCCAGCAGGTCCGGGAACAACCAAGAGACCCAGTACTTC. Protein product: CASRSGNNQETQYF.

Written as DNA, the CDR3 is TGTGCCATCAGTGCCGAGGGGGCGAGCTACGAGCAGTACTTC. Translating gives CAISAEGASYEQYF. The chain links TRBV10-3 to TRBJ2-7; TRBD1 matches 7 bases. The CDR3 is 14 amino acids. The V and J ends lost 4 bases and 3 bases, in that order; junction bases with no gene match: 6. Germline V gene sequence: CDR1 ENHRY, CDR2 SYGVKD.

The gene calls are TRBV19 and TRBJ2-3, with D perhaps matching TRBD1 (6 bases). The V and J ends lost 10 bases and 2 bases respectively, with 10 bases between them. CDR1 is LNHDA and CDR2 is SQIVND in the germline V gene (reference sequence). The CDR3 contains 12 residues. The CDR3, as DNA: TGTGCCACCAGACAGGACACAGATACGCAGTATTTT. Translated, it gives CATRQDTDTQYF. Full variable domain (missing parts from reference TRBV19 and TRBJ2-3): DGGITQSPKYLFRKEGQNVTLSCEQNLNHDAMYWYRQDPGQGLRLIYYSQIVNDFQKGDIAEGYSVSREKKESFPLTVTSAQKNPTAFYLCATRQDTDTQYFGPGTRLTVL.

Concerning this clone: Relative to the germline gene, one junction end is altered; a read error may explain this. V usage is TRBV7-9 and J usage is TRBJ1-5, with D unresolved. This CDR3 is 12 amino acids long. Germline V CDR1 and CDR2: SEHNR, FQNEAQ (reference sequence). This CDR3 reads CSSSRHGEPQHF. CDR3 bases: TGTTCCAGCAGTCGGCATGGAGAGCCCCAGCATTTT. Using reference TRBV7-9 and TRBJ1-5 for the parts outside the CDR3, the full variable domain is DTGVSQNPRHKITKRGQNVTFRCDPISEHNRLYWYRQTLGQGPEFLTYFQNEAQLEKSRLLSDRFSAERPKGSFSTLEIQRTEQGDSAMYLCSSSRHGEPQHFGDGTRLSIL.

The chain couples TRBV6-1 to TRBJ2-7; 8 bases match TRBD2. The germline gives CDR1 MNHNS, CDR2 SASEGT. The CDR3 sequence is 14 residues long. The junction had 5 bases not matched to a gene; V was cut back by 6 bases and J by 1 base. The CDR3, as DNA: TGTGCCAGCAGCGGGGGGGGAGGATCCTACGAGCAGTACTTC. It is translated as CASSGGGGSYEQYF.

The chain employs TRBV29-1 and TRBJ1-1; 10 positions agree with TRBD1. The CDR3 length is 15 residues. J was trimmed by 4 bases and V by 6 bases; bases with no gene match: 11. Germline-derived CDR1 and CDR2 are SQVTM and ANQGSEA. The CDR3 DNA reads TGCAGCGTGGGAGGGACAGGGGATTCGAGCACTGAAGCTTTCTTT. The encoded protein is CSVGGTGDSSTEAFF.

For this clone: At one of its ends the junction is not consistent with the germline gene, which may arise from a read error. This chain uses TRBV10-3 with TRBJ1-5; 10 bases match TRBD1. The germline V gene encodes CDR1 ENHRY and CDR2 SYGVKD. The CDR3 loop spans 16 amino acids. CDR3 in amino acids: CAISEGGDRGNQPRHF. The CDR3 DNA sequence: TGTGCCATCAGTGAAGGGGGGGACAGGGGTAATCAGCCCCGGCATTTT.